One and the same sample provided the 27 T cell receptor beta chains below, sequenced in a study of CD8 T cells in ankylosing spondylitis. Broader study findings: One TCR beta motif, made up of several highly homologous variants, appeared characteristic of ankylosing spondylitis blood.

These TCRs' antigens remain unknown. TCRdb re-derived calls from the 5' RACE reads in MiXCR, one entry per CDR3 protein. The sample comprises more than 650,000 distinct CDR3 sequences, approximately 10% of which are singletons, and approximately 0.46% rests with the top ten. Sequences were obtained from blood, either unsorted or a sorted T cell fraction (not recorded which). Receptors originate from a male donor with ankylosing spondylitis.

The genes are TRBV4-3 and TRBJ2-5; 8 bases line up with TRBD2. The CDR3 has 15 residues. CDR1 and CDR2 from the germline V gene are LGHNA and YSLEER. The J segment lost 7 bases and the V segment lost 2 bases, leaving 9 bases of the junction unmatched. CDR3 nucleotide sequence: TGCGCCAGCAGCCAACAGACTAGCGAGACAGCGACCCAGTACTTC. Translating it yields CASSQQTSETATQYF.

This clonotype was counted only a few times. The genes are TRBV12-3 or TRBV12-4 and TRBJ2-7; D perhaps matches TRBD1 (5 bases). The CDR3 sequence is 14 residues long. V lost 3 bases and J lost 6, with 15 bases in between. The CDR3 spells CASSLTGRVGEQYF. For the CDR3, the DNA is TGTGCCAGCAGTTTGACGGGCAGGGTGGGCGAGCAGTACTTC.

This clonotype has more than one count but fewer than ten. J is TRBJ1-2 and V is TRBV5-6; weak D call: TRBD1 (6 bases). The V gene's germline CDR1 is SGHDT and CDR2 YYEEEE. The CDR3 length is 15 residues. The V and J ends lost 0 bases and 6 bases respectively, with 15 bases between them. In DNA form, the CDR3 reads TGTGCCAGCAGCTTGGGAGACAGGTGGGAAGATGGCTACACCTTC. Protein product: CASSLGDRWEDGYTF.

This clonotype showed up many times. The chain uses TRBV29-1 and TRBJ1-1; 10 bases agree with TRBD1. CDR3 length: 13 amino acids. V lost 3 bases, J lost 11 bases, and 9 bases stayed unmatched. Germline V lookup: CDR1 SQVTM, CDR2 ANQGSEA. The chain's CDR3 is CSVETTGTGEAFF. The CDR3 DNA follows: TGCAGCGTTGAGACGACCGGGACAGGGGAGGCTTTCTTT.

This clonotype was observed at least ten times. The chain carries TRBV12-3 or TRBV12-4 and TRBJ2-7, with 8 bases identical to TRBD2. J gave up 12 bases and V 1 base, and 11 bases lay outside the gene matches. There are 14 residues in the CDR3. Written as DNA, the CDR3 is TGTGCCAGCAGTTTAGTTTCGAGCGGGAGAGTTCGGTACTTC. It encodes CASSLVSSGRVRYF.

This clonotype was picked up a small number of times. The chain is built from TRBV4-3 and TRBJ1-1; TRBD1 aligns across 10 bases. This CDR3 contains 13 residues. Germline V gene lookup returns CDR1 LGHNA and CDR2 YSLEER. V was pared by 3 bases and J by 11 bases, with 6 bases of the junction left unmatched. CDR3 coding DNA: TGCGCCAGCAGCCATGCGACAGGGGGCCATGCTTTCTTT. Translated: CASSHATGGHAFF.

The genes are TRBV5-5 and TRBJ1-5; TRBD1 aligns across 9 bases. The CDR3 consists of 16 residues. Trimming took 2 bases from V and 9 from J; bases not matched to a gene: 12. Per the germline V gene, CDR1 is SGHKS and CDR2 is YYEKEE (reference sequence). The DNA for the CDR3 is TGTGCCAGCAGCTTAGAGGGACAGGGAGGGTTTACGCCCCAGCATTTT. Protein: CASSLEGQGGFTPQHF.

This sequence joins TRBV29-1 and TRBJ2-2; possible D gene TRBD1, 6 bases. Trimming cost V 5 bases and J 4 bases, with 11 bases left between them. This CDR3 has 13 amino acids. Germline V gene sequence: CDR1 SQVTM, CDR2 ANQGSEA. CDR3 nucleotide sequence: TGCAGCGTTTATACAGGGACCACCGGGGAGCTGTTTTTT. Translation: CSVYTGTTGELFF.

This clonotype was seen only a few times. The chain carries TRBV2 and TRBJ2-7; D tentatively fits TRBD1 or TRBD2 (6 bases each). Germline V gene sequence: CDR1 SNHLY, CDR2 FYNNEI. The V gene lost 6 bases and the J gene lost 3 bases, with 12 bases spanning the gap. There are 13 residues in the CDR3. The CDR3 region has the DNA TGTGCCAGCAGCCCGGGGGACAACTACGAGCAGTACTTC. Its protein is CASSPGDNYEQYF.

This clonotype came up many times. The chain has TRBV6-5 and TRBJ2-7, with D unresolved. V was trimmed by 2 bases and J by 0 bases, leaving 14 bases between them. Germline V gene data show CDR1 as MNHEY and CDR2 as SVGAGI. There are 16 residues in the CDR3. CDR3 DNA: TGTGCCAGCAGTTACGTCGGCAGCCGGAACTCCTACGAGCAGTACTTC. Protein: CASSYVGSRNSYEQYF.

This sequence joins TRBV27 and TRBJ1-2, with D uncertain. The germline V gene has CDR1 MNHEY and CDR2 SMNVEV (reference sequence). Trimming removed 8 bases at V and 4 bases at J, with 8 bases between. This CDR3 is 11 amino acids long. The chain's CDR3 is CASGRSYGYTF. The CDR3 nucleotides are TGTGCCAGCGGGCGGTCCTATGGCTACACCTTC.

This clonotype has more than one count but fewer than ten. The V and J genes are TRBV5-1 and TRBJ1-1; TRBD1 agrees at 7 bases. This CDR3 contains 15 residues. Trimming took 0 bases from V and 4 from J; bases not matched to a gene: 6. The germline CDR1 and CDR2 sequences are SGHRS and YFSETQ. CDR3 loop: CASSLARPGGTEAFF. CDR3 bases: TGCGCCAGCAGCTTGGCCCGACCAGGGGGCACTGAAGCTTTCTTT.

CDR3 coding DNA: TGTGCCAGCAAGGCGTTCCAAGAGACCCAGTACTTC. As protein: CASKAFQETQYF. The rearrangement joins TRBV7-8 to TRBJ2-5; no firm D call. The V end lost 7 bases, the J end lost 1 base, and 7 bases lay between the germline ends. Germline V lookup: CDR1 SGHVS, CDR2 FQNEAQ. This CDR3 contains 12 residues.

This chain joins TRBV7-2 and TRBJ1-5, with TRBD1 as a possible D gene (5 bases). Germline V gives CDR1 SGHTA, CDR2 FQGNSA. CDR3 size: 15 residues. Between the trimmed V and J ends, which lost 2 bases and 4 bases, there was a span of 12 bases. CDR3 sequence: CASSLPRDGNQPQHF. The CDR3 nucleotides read TGTGCCAGCAGCTTACCCCGGGACGGAAATCAGCCCCAGCATTTT. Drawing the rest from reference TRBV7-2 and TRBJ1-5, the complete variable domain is GAGVSQSPSNKVTEKGKDVELRCDPISGHTALYWYRQSLGQGLEFLIYFQGNSAPDKSGLPSDRFSAERTGGSVSTLTIQRTQQEDSAVYLCASSLPRDGNQPQHFGDGTRLSIL.

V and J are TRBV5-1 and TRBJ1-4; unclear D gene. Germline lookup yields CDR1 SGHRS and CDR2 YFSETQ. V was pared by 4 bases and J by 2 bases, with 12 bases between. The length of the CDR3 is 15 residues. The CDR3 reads CASSEGFSTNEKLFF. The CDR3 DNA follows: TGCGCCAGCAGCGAGGGTTTTTCGACTAATGAAAAACTGTTTTTT. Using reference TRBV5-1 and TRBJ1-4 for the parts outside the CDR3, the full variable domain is KAGVTQTPRYLIKTRGQQVTLSCSPISGHRSVSWYQQTPGQGLQFLFEYFSETQRNKGNFPGRFSGRQFSNSRSEMNVSTLELGDSALYLCASSEGFSTNEKLFFGSGTQLSVL.

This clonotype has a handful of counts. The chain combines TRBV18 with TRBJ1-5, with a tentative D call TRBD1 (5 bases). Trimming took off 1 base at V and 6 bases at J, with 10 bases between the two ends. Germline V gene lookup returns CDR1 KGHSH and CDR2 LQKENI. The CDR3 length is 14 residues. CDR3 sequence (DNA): TGTGCCAGCTCACCACAGGGGATAGGTCAGCCCCAGCATTTT. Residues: CASSPQGIGQPQHF.

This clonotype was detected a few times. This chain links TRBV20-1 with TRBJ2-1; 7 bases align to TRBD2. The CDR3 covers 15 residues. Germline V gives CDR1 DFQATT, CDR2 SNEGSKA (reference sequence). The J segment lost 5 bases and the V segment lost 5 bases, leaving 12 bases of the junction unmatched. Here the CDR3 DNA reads TGCAGTGCTCCACGGCGCGGGGGAGGGGACAATGAGCAGTTCTTC. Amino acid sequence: CSAPRRGGGDNEQFF.

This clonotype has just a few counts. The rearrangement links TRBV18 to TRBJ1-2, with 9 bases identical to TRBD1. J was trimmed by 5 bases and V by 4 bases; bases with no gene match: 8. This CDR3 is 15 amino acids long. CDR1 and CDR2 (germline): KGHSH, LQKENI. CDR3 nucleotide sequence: TGTGCCAGCTCACTGCGACAGGGGGACGATTATGGCTACACCTTC. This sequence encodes CASSLRQGDDYGYTF.

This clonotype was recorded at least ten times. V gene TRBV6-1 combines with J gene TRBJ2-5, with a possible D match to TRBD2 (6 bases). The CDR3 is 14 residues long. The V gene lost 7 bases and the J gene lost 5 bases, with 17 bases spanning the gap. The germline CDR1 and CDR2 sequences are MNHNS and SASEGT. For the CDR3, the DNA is TGTGCCAGCACCTACAGGAGGGGCCGGGAGACCCAGTACTTC. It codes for CASTYRRGRETQYF.

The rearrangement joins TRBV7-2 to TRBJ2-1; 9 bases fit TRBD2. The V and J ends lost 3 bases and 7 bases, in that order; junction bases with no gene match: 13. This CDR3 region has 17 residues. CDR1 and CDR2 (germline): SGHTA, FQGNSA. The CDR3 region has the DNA TGTGCCAGCAGCTTGTGGTCGGGGCGGGGGGGCTGGAATGAGCAGTTCTTC. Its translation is CASSLWSGRGGWNEQFF.

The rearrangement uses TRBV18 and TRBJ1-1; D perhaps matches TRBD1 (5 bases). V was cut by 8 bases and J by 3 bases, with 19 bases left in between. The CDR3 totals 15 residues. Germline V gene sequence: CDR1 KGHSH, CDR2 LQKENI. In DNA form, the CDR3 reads TGTGCCAGCCGAGGGGAGGATCTATATGACACTGAAGCTTTCTTT. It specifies CASRGEDLYDTEAFF.

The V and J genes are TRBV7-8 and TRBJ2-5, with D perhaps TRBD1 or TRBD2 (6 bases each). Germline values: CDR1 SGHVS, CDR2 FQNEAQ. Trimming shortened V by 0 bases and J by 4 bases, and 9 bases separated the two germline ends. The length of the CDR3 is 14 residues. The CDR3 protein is CASSLARGGETQYF. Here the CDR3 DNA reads TGTGCCAGCAGCTTAGCCAGGGGAGGAGAGACCCAGTACTTC.

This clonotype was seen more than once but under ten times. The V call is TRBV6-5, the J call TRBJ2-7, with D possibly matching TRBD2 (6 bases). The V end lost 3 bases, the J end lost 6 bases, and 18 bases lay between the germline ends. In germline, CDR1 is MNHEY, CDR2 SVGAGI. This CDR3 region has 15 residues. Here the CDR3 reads CASSYVGGRMREQYF. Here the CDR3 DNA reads TGTGCCAGCAGTTATGTCGGGGGAAGGATGCGCGAGCAGTACTTC.

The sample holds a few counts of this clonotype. The DNA of the CDR3 is TGTGCCAGCAGCTTGCGGTGGGGTCCCTATGGCTACACCTTC. This translates into CASSLRWGPYGYTF. The V gene is TRBV5-6, the J gene TRBJ1-2; D call uncertain. Germline V gives CDR1 SGHDT, CDR2 YYEEEE. V was cut by 1 base and J by 4 bases, with 11 bases left in between. The CDR3 is 14 residues long.

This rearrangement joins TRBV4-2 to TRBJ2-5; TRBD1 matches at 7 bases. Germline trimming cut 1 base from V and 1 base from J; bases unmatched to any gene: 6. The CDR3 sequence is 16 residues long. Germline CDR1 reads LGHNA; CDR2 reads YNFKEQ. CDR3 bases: TGTGCCAGCAGCCAAGTCCGGGACAGAACCCAAGAGACCCAGTACTTC. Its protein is CASSQVRDRTQETQYF.

In nucleotides, the CDR3 is TGTGCCTGGAGTGTGCCAGGGGTCTCCTACGAGCAGTACTTC. The encoded protein is CAWSVPGVSYEQYF. The chain combines TRBV30 with TRBJ2-7; D might be TRBD1 (6 bases). V lost 0 bases and J lost 0, with 9 bases in between. Germline V gene sequence: CDR1 GTSNPN, CDR2 SVGIG (reference sequence). CDR3 length equals 14 residues.

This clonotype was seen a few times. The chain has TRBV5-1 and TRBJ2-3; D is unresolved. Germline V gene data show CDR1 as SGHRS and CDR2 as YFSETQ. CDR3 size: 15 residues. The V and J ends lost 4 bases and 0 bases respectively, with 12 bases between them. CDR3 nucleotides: TGCGCCAGCAGCCCGAGGCTGTCTAGCACAGATACGCAGTATTTT. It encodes CASSPRLSSTDTQYF.